Listed here are 25 T cell receptor beta chains from one sample, sequenced in a study of blood T cell repertoires in COVID-19. Profiled with immunoSEQ multiplex PCR; TCRdb holds only in-frame clones, not every one. The sample lists some 490,000 clones, 80% to 90% seen once, with approximately 3.2% in the top ten. The specimen sequenced was peripheral blood. The receptors were gathered from a human donor in a cohort sampled during active COVID-19.

This chain links TRBV3-1 (or the pseudogene TRBV3-2) with TRBJ1-2, with no clear D. There are 13 residues in the CDR3. With 7 bases removed from V and 3 bases from J, the gap between germline ends came to 12 bases. Germline V lookup: CDR1 LGHDT, CDR2 YNNKEL (reference sequence). CDR3 sequence: CASTGGGYYGYTF. CDR3 in DNA: TGTGCCAGCACCGGAGGAGGGTACTATGGCTACACCTTC.

This chain joins TRBV18 and TRBJ2-5; 7 positions match TRBD1. The V segment lost 2 bases and the J segment 4 bases; nucleotides outside the gene matches: 13. Germline V gene lookup returns CDR1 KGHSH and CDR2 LQKENI. CDR3 length equals 17 residues. The CDR3 nucleotides are TGTGCCAGCTCACCAAACCCAGAAACAGGGGTGGGAGAGACCCAGTACTTC. This codes for CASSPNPETGVGETQYF.

The chain employs TRBV27 and TRBJ2-2; tentative D call: TRBD2 (5 bases). The CDR3 covers 14 residues. Germline CDR1 is MNHEY and CDR2 is SMNVEV (reference sequence). Deletions cut 3 bases from V and 7 bases from J, with 12 bases between. The CDR3 DNA is TGTGCCAGCAGTTTTGGACCCGGAGGCGGGGAGCTGTTTTTT. Translated: CASSFGPGGGELFF.

This rearrangement joins TRBV5-1 to TRBJ2-5; 8 bases fit TRBD1. The CDR3 totals 14 residues. CDR1 is SGHRS and CDR2 is YFSETQ in the germline V gene. Losses at the gene ends were 4 bases for V and 5 bases for J; bases not matched to a gene: 7. In DNA form, the CDR3 reads TGCGCCAGCAGCCTACCGGGACAGGTGGAGACCCAGTACTTC. Residues: CASSLPGQVETQYF. Full variable domain (rest looked up from reference TRBV5-1 and TRBJ2-5): KAGVTQTPRYLIKTRGQQVTLSCSPISGHRSVSWYQQTPGQGLQFLFEYFSETQRNKGNFPGRFSGRQFSNSRSEMNVSTLELGDSALYLCASSLPGQVETQYFGPGTRLLVL.

This clone was seen just once. V gene TRBV6-6 combines with J gene TRBJ1-2, with D tentatively TRBD1 (6 bases). Per the germline V gene, CDR1 is MNHNY and CDR2 is SVGAGI (reference sequence). CDR3 size: 15 residues. V lost 6 bases to trimming and J lost 4 bases, with 18 bases between them. This CDR3 reads CASSPSDQGFYGYTF. The CDR3 nucleotides read TGTGCCAGCAGCCCGAGCGATCAGGGGTTCTATGGCTACACCTTC.

This clone was recorded a few times. The CDR3 region has the DNA TGTGCCAGCAGCTGGACAGGGGACACTGAAGCTTTCTTT. Residues: CASSWTGDTEAFF. The chain couples TRBV11-2 to TRBJ1-1; 9 nucleotides line up with TRBD1. The CDR3 length is 13 residues. Trimming cost V 4 bases and J 3 bases; bases outside gene matches: 0. The germline V gene has CDR1 SGHAT and CDR2 FQNNGV.

This sequence joins TRBV28 and TRBJ2-7; 16 nucleotides match TRBD2. There are 19 residues in the CDR3. The germline gives CDR1 MDHEN, CDR2 SYDVKM. The ends lost 7 bases at V and 1 base at J; junction bases unmatched: 13. Here the CDR3 DNA reads TGTGCCAGCACGCGGGGACCGGGACTAGCGGGAGGGCGATCCTACGAGCAGTACTTC. This translates into CASTRGPGLAGGRSYEQYF.

The chain has TRBV9 and TRBJ1-2; a weak D match, TRBD1 (6 bases). Germline CDR1 and CDR2: SGDLS and YYNGEE. The germline V and J ends were trimmed by 0 bases and 8 bases, with 11 bases remaining between them. The CDR3 is made up of 13 amino acids. As DNA, the CDR3 is TGTGCCAGCAGCGTAGAAGGGGGGGAAGGCTACACCTTC. This codes for CASSVEGGEGYTF.

V and J are TRBV5-1 and TRBJ2-1; no reliable D call. From germline, CDR1 is SGHRS and CDR2 YFSETQ. The CDR3 is 11 amino acids. V lost 7 bases, J lost 11 bases, and 13 bases lay in between. The CDR3 coding sequence is TGCGCCAGCGAGTCCGAACGAAAGCAGTTCTTC. It encodes CASESERKQFF.

The V and J genes are TRBV21-1 and TRBJ2-4; the DNA was not used to check the table's D call, TRBD2. TRBV21-1 is marked as a pseudogene. This CDR3 contains 15 residues. CDR3 nucleotides: TGTGCCAGCAGCAAAGTCCCTTCGGCATCGGGGTTTCAGTACTTC. Translation gives CASSKVPSASGFQYF.

The J gene is TRBJ2-7, the V gene TRBV28; D perhaps matches TRBD2 (5 bases). Germline CDR1 reads MDHEN; CDR2 reads SYDVKM. This CDR3 is built from 13 residues. The V gene lost 4 bases and the J gene lost 2 bases, with 9 bases spanning the gap. CDR3 protein: CASSWSGPYEQYF. The CDR3 DNA sequence: TGTGCCAGCAGTTGGAGCGGTCCCTACGAGCAGTACTTC. The variable domain in full, with the rest retrieved from reference TRBV28 and TRBJ2-7, is DVKVTQSSRYLVKRTGEKVFLECVQDMDHENMFWYRQDPGLGLRLIYFSYDVKMKEKGDIPEGYSVSREKKERFSLILESASTNQTSMYLCASSWSGPYEQYFGPGTRLTVT.

V is TRBV30 and J is TRBJ2-1, with 8 bases that match TRBD2. Germline V CDR1 and CDR2: GTSNPN, SVGIG (reference sequence). The trim removed 7 bases at V and 7 bases at J, leaving 15 bases unmatched. There are 15 residues in the CDR3. The CDR3 DNA reads as TGTGCCTCCTCTCGGCCCTCCGGGAGGGCTAATGAGCAGTTCTTC. Residues: CASSRPSGRANEQFF.

Regarding this clone: The same CDR3 is also encoded by other DNA sequences in this sample. CDR3 DNA: TGTGCCAGTAGCATGACTAGACAGCCCCAGCATTTT. Its protein is CASSMTRQPQHF. This chain joins TRBV19 and TRBJ1-5; D gene ambiguous. From germline, CDR1 is LNHDA and CDR2 SQIVND (reference sequence). V dropped 6 bases and J dropped 7 bases, with 10 bases sitting between them. This CDR3 is built from 12 residues.

The chain carries TRBV7-9 and TRBJ1-3; no clear D gene. Trimming shortened V by 3 bases and J by 0 bases, and 6 bases separated the two germline ends. The CDR3 contains 14 residues. Looked up from germline, CDR1 is SEHNR and CDR2 is FQNEAQ (reference sequence). CDR3 in amino acids: CASSLNISGNTIYF. CDR3 coding DNA: TGTGCCAGCAGCTTGAACATCTCTGGAAACACCATATATTTT.

J is TRBJ2-5 and V is TRBV19; TRBD1 aligns across 8 bases. After removal of 0 bases from V and 3 bases from J, the junction contained 9 bases not matched to a gene. Germline CDR1 reads LNHDA; CDR2 reads SQIVND (reference sequence). CDR3 size: 17 residues. The CDR3 is CASSIDDTTGVEETQYF. As DNA, the CDR3 is TGTGCCAGTAGTATAGACGACACGACAGGGGTTGAAGAGACCCAGTACTTC.

This clone was counted a single time. The CDR3 region is CASSLVGTGGGYTF. The CDR3 DNA is TGTGCCAGCAGCTTAGTAGGGACAGGGGGCGGCTACACCTTC. This sequence joins TRBV7-9 and TRBJ1-2; 12 bases align to TRBD1. Germline V gene sequence: CDR1 SEHNR, CDR2 FQNEAQ (reference sequence). V shed 1 base and J 8 bases; nucleotides not matched to a gene: 2. This CDR3 has 14 residues. Full variable domain (remainder filled in from reference TRBV7-9 and TRBJ1-2): DTGVSQNPRHKITKRGQNVTFRCDPISEHNRLYWYRQTLGQGPEFLTYFQNEAQLEKSRLLSDRFSAERPKGSFSTLEIQRTEQGDSAMYLCASSLVGTGGGYTFGSGTRLTVV.

This rearrangement joins TRBV2 to TRBJ1-2; 9 positions match TRBD1. This CDR3 is built from 12 residues. The germline V gene encodes CDR1 SNHLY and CDR2 FYNNEI. The V and J ends lost 5 bases and 7 bases, in that order; junction bases with no gene match: 2. The CDR3 sequence is CASSWTGVGYTF. The CDR3 DNA is TGTGCCAGCAGTTGGACAGGGGTTGGCTACACCTTC.

The rearrangement joins TRBV5-1 to TRBJ1-4; possible D gene TRBD1, 6 bases. V lost 0 bases to trimming and J lost 4 bases, with 7 bases between them. The CDR3 is made up of 14 amino acids. Germline V gene lookup returns CDR1 SGHRS and CDR2 YFSETQ. This CDR3 reads CASSLEGDNEKLFF. The CDR3 coding sequence is TGCGCCAGCAGCTTGGAGGGGGATAATGAAAAACTGTTTTTT.

The J gene is TRBJ2-3, the V gene TRBV5-1; D is perhaps TRBD2 (5 bases). V lost 3 bases and J lost 5, with 13 bases in between. The CDR3 sequence is 14 residues long. The V gene's germline CDR1 is SGHRS and CDR2 YFSETQ. This CDR3 reads CASSSRDRVDTQYF. The CDR3 nucleotides read TGCGCCAGCAGCTCACGGGATCGGGTAGATACGCAGTATTTT.

The V and J genes are TRBV24-1 and TRBJ2-5; D is possibly TRBD2 (5 bases). This CDR3 contains 13 residues. Per germline, CDR1 KGHDR and CDR2 SFDVKD. The V end lost 3 bases, the J end lost 5 bases, and 9 bases lay between the germline ends. The CDR3 is CATSDQWEETQYF. DNA of the CDR3: TGTGCCACCAGTGATCAATGGGAGGAGACCCAGTACTTC.

This clone was observed once. The chain recombines TRBV5-1 with TRBJ1-3; D gene ambiguous. The CDR3 is made up of 11 amino acids. Trimming took 2 bases from V and 7 from J, leaving 4 bases between them. Looked up from germline, CDR1 is SGHRS and CDR2 is YFSETQ. The chain's CDR3 is CASSFQNTIYF. In DNA form, the CDR3 reads TGCGCCAGCAGCTTCCAGAACACCATATATTTT.

The rearrangement joins TRBV6-5 to TRBJ2-5; 8 nucleotides agree with TRBD1. There are 14 residues in the CDR3. Germline CDR1 MNHEY, CDR2 SVGAGI. V was clipped by 7 bases and J by 5 bases; unmatched bases: 9. The CDR3 is CASTGQGGLETQYF. DNA of the CDR3: TGTGCCAGCACCGGACAGGGTGGTTTGGAGACCCAGTACTTC.

This sequence joins TRBV18 and TRBJ2-7; D is undetermined. V was clipped by 4 bases and J by 3 bases, with 10 bases between them. Germline CDR1 is KGHSH and CDR2 is LQKENI. The CDR3 covers 13 residues. The CDR3 protein is CASSLIADYEQYF. The CDR3 DNA reads as TGTGCCAGCTCACTCATCGCAGACTACGAGCAGTACTTC.

This chain joins TRBV9 and TRBJ2-5, with 8 bases lining up with TRBD2. From germline, CDR1 is SGDLS and CDR2 YYNGEE. V dropped 0 bases and J dropped 0; count of bases not matched to a gene: 4. The CDR3 is 16 amino acids. CDR3 sequence: CASSVGALADQETQYF. In DNA, the CDR3 is TGTGCCAGCAGCGTAGGGGCACTAGCGGACCAAGAGACCCAGTACTTC. Full variable domain (missing parts from reference TRBV9 and TRBJ2-5): DSGVTQTPKHLITATGQRVTLRCSPRSGDLSVYWYQQSLDQGLQFLIQYYNGEERAKGNILERFSAQQFPDLHSELNLSSLELGDSALYFCASSVGALADQETQYFGPGTRLLVL.

V gene TRBV6-1 combines with J gene TRBJ2-5; 10 nucleotides line up with TRBD2. The V gene end was trimmed by 3 bases and the J gene end by 5 bases; junction bases not matched to a gene: 12. The CDR3 has 17 amino acids. The germline gives CDR1 MNHNS, CDR2 SASEGT. In DNA form, the CDR3 reads TGTGCCAGCAGTGATCTAAGCGGGAGGGGATCGGGCGAGACCCAGTACTTC. Amino acids: CASSDLSGRGSGETQYF.